This TCR beta chain emerged from a study of blood T cell repertoires in COVID-19. On the study more broadly: Material from acute and convalescent COVID-19 was sourced from the United States, Italy and Spain. Sample material is recorded as cDNA or gDNA derived from T cells, B-cell-depleted T cells, or PBMCs.

CDR1 is SGHRS, CDR2 YFSETQ, per germline. J was trimmed by 1 base and V by 4 bases; bases with no gene match: 2. The CDR3 has 14 residues. In the study's own analysis: Estimated nucleated cell counts came from reference gene primer amplification. Repertoires were generated with immunoSEQ multiplex PCR, while TCRdb's copy carries only in-frame clones and drops some. V and J calls and clone size follow that table, whereas D and trimming were derived from the DNA. The table records around 92,000 clones, 83% of them present only once. This clone has only one observation. The chain has TRBV5-1 and TRBJ2-3, with 8 nucleotides matching TRBD1. The sequence was obtained from a woman aged 80 or over with acute or convalescent COVID-19. Sequenced input: peripheral blood. The CDR3 sequence: CASSLDRGTDTQYF. CDR3 sequence (DNA): TGCGCCAGCAGCCTGGACAGGGGCACAGATACGCAGTATTTT.